This TCR beta chain is from a study of cytomegalovirus exposure and HLA in healthy donors. This clone appeared once. PCR amplification relied on 60 Vbeta primers (plus 13 Jbeta primers). Sequenced by immunoSEQ multiplex PCR; TCRdb stores in-frame clones only, minus some. In the table there are under 150,000 clones, around 80% of which are singletons. The sequenced material came from PBMCs. The receptor comes from a man aged 45-65 years in good health and CMV-seronegative.

This CDR3 is CASSGGPLRVGYTEAFF. CDR3 coding DNA: TGTGCCAGCAGCGGAGGCCCCCTCCGAGTGGGGTACACTGAAGCTTTCTTT. The chain is built from TRBV6-7 and TRBJ1-1, with D unresolved. TRBV6-7 is flagged as an ORF with uncertain function. The CDR3 runs to 17 residues. Trimming removed 6 bases from V and 3 bases from J, with 23 bases in between.